These T cell receptor beta chains were read from a single sample in a study of blood T cell repertoires in COVID-19. The repertoire was sequenced with immunoSEQ multiplex PCR; TCRdb's copy has only in-frame clones and lacks some. The sample carries almost 350,000 clones, approximately 89% recorded once. Material for sequencing was peripheral blood. The receptor set was obtained from an older woman with COVID-19, enrolled during active disease. The CDR3 runs from the conserved cysteine through the conserved F or W. D genes are given only for firm matches. Clone size is shown for a subset of rows, as once, few, many or a class of expanded clone.

clone size,D gene,V gene,J gene,CDR3 DNA,CDR3 protein
once,TRBD2,TRBV7-2,TRBJ2-3,TGTGCCAGCAGGTTAACCGGGACTAGCATCACAGATACGCAGTATTTT,CASRLTGTSITDTQYF
.,TRBD1,TRBV6-5,TRBJ2-7,TGTGCCAGCAGCCGGGGGACAGGGACCTCCTACGAGCAGTACTTC,CASSRGTGTSYEQYF
.,.,TRBV15,TRBJ1-6,TGTGCCACCAGCAGCAAACAGGGTGTCAATTCACCCCTCCACTTT,CATSSKQGVNSPLHF
.,.,TRBV5-1,TRBJ2-5,TGCGCCAGCAGCTTGACGGTCCAAGAGACCCAGTACTTC,CASSLTVQETQYF
once,TRBD1,TRBV11-2,TRBJ2-1,TGTGCCAGCAGCTTAGTGGTCTCCAGGGGGCGTCAGGGGAATGAGCAGTTCTTC,CASSLVVSRGRQGNEQFF
.,TRBD1,TRBV5-1,TRBJ2-7,TGCGCCAGCAGCTTGGGGACAGGGGGCGGAAACGAGCAGTACTTC,CASSLGTGGGNEQYF
.,TRBD1,TRBV6-6,TRBJ1-2,TGTGCCAGCAGTTACTCGGAGACAGGGGGGTATGATGGCTACACCTTC,CASSYSETGGYDGYTF
.,TRBD1,TRBV28,TRBJ1-2,TGTGCCAGCAGTTTATGGCAGGGGGAGGTCTATGGCTACACCTTC,CASSLWQGEVYGYTF
.,.,TRBV14,TRBJ2-2,TGTGCCAGCAGCCAGTCACTAGGCACCGGGGAGCTGTTTTTT,CASSQSLGTGELFF
.,.,TRBV7-9,TRBJ2-4,TGTGCCAGCAGCCAGGACACAAATAGGGACATTCAGTACTTC,CASSQDTNRDIQYF
.,.,TRBV30,TRBJ1-2,TGTGCCTGGAGGGCGGGGTCTGGCTACACCTTC,CAWRAGSGYTF
.,.,TRBV6-5,TRBJ2-7,TGTGCCAGCAGCTCCCGGGACATCTCCTACGAGCAGTACTTC,CASSSRDISYEQYF
.,.,TRBV9,TRBJ2-5,TGTGCCAGCAGCCCATGGGAGGTGCAAGAGACCCAGTACTTC,CASSPWEVQETQYF
.,.,TRBV7-9,TRBJ1-1,TGTGCCAGCAGCTTAGGACAGATTACTGAAGCTTTCTTT,CASSLGQITEAFF
.,.,TRBV5-4,TRBJ1-2,TGTGCCAGCAGCTTGCCCGGACAGTTCTCCTATGGCTACACCTTC,CASSLPGQFSYGYTF
.,TRBD1,TRBV6-5,TRBJ1-5,TGTGCCAGCACCCTGGACAGGGTGGTCAATCAGCCCCAGCATTTT,CASTLDRVVNQPQHF
.,.,TRBV4-2,TRBJ1-5,TGTGCCAGCAGCCAAGATTCCGAAGGGGGAAATAGCAATCAGCCCCAGCATTTT,CASSQDSEGGNSNQPQHF
.,TRBD1,TRBV27,TRBJ1-2,TGTGCCAGCAGTTTTCTACGCCCGACAGGGGGCTATGGCTACACCTTC,CASSFLRPTGGYGYTF
.,.,TRBV14,TRBJ2-7,TGTGCCAGCAGCCAATGGAGGACCTCCTACGAGCAGTACTTC,CASSQWRTSYEQYF
.,TRBD1,TRBV2,TRBJ2-3,TGTGCCAGCAGTGAATTGGGGGCAGGGGGAGATACGCAGTATTTT,CASSELGAGGDTQYF
.,.,TRBV18,TRBJ1-1,TGTGCCAACTCAGCAGGAACGGGGATGAACACTGAAGCTTTCTTT,CANSAGTGMNTEAFF
.,.,TRBV4-2,TRBJ1-1,TGTGCCAGCAGCCCCCGAGCGTCTGAAGATGGAGCTTTCTTT,CASSPRASEDGAFF
.,TRBD1,TRBV9,TRBJ2-7,TGTGCCAGCAGCGTAACGACAGGGTCGGGGGAGCAGTACTTC,CASSVTTGSGEQYF
.,.,TRBV20-1,TRBJ2-7,TGCAGTGCTAGCGAGACCTACGAGCAGTACTTC,CSASETYEQYF
.,.,TRBV5-1,TRBJ1-2,TGCGCCAGCAGCTTACAGGAAGGGAGGTTATCTGGCTACACCTTC,CASSLQEGRLSGYTF
.,.,TRBV27,TRBJ1-6,TGTGCCAGCAGTTTTACGCAAGAGCCCCTCCACTTT,CASSFTQEPLHF
.,.,TRBV5-1,TRBJ1-1,TGCGCCAGCAGCTTAGGACATGTCGCCGTAGGAACTGAAGCTTTCTTT,CASSLGHVAVGTEAFF
once,.,TRBV7-3,TRBJ1-1,TGTGCCAGCAGCTCGGGGGGGTATACTGAAGCTTTCTTT,CASSSGGYTEAFF
.,TRBD1,TRBV6-6,TRBJ1-3,TGTGCCAGCAGAGACACCGGGACAGGGGTAGGAAACACCATATATTTT,CASRDTGTGVGNTIYF
.,.,TRBV9,TRBJ1-2,TGTGCCAGCAGCGTAGCACAGAACTATGGCTACACCTTC,CASSVAQNYGYTF
.,TRBD1,TRBV5-1,TRBJ2-3,TGCGCCAGCAGCTTGGAGACAGGGGAAGCAGATACGCAGTATTTT,CASSLETGEADTQYF
few,TRBD1,TRBV28,TRBJ1-2,TGTGCCAGCAGTCAACAAGACAGGGGTTGGGGCTACACCTTC,CASSQQDRGWGYTF
once,.,TRBV19,TRBJ1-4,TGTGCCAGTAGTCTCGGACAGCCTAATGAAAAACTGTTTTTT,CASSLGQPNEKLFF
.,TRBD2,TRBV3-1/TRBV3-2,TRBJ2-3,TGTGCCAGCAGCCAGATCGTCAAGACTAGCGGGGCCTTCACAGATACGCAGTATTTT,CASSQIVKTSGAFTDTQYF
.,.,TRBV4-2,TRBJ1-4,TGTGCCAGCAGCCCGCAATACAGTGCAACTAATGAAAAACTGTTTTTT,CASSPQYSATNEKLFF
.,.,TRBV14,TRBJ1-1,TGTGCCAGCAGCCAAAGGACAGCCTTTGGAACTGAAGCTTTCTTT,CASSQRTAFGTEAFF
.,TRBD2,TRBV5-4,TRBJ2-3,TGTGCCAGCAGACACGGGTTGAGCGGGACCACAGATACGCAGTATTTT,CASRHGLSGTTDTQYF
.,.,TRBV4-1,TRBJ2-2,TGCGCCAGCAGCCAAGGAGGTGCGGCCACCGGGGAGCTGTTTTTT,CASSQGGAATGELFF
.,TRBD1,TRBV24-1,TRBJ1-1,TGTGCCACCGGAGAAGAAGGGGGCAGGCAAATGGTCATGAACACTGAAGCTTTCTTT,CATGEEGGRQMVMNTEAFF
.,TRBD2,TRBV18,TRBJ2-1,TGTGCCAGCTCACTAGGACTAGAGGAAGAGCAGTTCTTC,CASSLGLEEEQFF
.,.,TRBV7-3,TRBJ1-1,TGTGCCAGCAGCCCAGACAGCGTGAACACTGAAGCTTTCTTT,CASSPDSVNTEAFF
.,TRBD1,TRBV28,TRBJ1-1,TGTGCCAGCAGTCTGACAGGGGGCCGGACTGAAGCTTTCTTT,CASSLTGGRTEAFF
.,.,TRBV2,TRBJ2-6,TGTGCCAGCAGTAAGACAGGAATTGGGGCCAACGTCCTGACTTTC,CASSKTGIGANVLTF
many,.,TRBV2,TRBJ1-5,TGTGCCAGCAGGGGGGACTTGACTCAGCCCCAGCATTTT,CASRGDLTQPQHF
few,.,TRBV10-3,TRBJ1-1,TGTGCCATCAGTCAAAACAGGGTGGCGAACACTGAAGCTTTCTTT,CAISQNRVANTEAFF
.,.,TRBV3-1/TRBV3-2,TRBJ1-2,TGTGCCAGCAGCCAAAATCGTTATGGCTACACCTTC,CASSQNRYGYTF
.,TRBD1,TRBV7-9,TRBJ1-5,TGTGCCAGCAGCTTAGGGGACAGGGTCCAAGGAGGGGGTCAGCCCCAGCATTTT,CASSLGDRVQGGGQPQHF
.,TRBD1,TRBV18,TRBJ1-3,TGTGCCAGCTCACCACCGAGGGACAGGGGCTTGGGAAACACCATATATTTT,CASSPPRDRGLGNTIYF
few,.,TRBV6-5,TRBJ1-3,TGTGCCAGCAGTTACTCGCAGGTCCTCTCTGGAAACACCATATATTTT,CASSYSQVLSGNTIYF
once,.,TRBV9,TRBJ2-7,TGTGCCAGCAGCGCCCCCGGGGTCAACGAGCAGTACTTC,CASSAPGVNEQYF
.,TRBD1,TRBV7-9,TRBJ1-4,TGTGCCAGCAGCCCTCAGGGGGCGGGAGAAAAACTGTTTTTT,CASSPQGAGEKLFF
.,.,TRBV2,TRBJ1-5,TGTGCCAGCAGTTGGGCGGGGAATCAGCCCCAGCATTTT,CASSWAGNQPQHF
.,.,TRBV18,TRBJ1-3,TGTGCCAGCTCACCACCATTGGCAGGCTCTGGAAACACCATATATTTT,CASSPPLAGSGNTIYF
once,TRBD2,TRBV6-4,TRBJ2-1,TGTGCCAGCCGGGGGGGGCACTACAATGAGCAGTTCTTC,CASRGGHYNEQFF
.,.,TRBV10-3,TRBJ1-1,TGTGCCATCAGTGCCCTACAGGGAAAAACTGAAGCTTTCTTT,CAISALQGKTEAFF
.,TRBD1,TRBV11-2,TRBJ1-2,TGTGCCAGCAGCTTTGGGACAGCTTATAACTATGGCTACACCTTC,CASSFGTAYNYGYTF
.,.,TRBV11-2,TRBJ1-1,TGTGCCAGCAGCTTGACAGTCCTCACCGGGACTGAAGCTTTCTTT,CASSLTVLTGTEAFF
.,.,TRBV12-5,TRBJ1-5,TGTGCTAGTGGTTTTTTCGGACAGACGGTGCAGCCCCAGCATTTT,CASGFFGQTVQPQHF
.,.,TRBV15,TRBJ1-4,TGTGCCACCAGCAGAGATGGGGCTCCTGAAAAACTGTTTTTT,CATSRDGAPEKLFF
.,.,TRBV19,TRBJ2-7,TGTGCCAGTAGTATCCGAAACAGCTACGAGCAGTACTTC,CASSIRNSYEQYF